This is a list of T cell receptor beta chains from one sample in a study of pediatric ulcerative colitis. Some clones are missing from TCRdb's copy, which holds only in-frame ones; the method was immunoSEQ multiplex PCR. Among about 36,000 clones listed, less than 85% were seen once. Source material: blood. Every receptor here comes from a girl aged 10 to 17 with moderate ulcerative colitis. Both conserved end residues are part of each CDR3. Fields, in order: V gene, J gene, clone size, D gene, CDR3 DNA, CDR3 protein. A D gene is named only where the DNA matches it firmly. Part of the rows lack a size; the others show once, few, many or a class for expanded clones.

>TRBV29-1|TRBJ1-1|few|TRBD1
TGCAGCGTTTGGGACAGCCGTTACACTGAAGCTTTCTTT
CSVWDSRYTEAFF
>TRBV4-1|TRBJ2-5|.|.
TGCGCCAGCAGCCAAGGGGGGGCGGTTCTAAAAGAGACCCAGTACTTC
CASSQGGAVLKETQYF
>TRBV15|TRBJ2-1|.|TRBD2
TGTGCCACCAGCCCTCAGTTGCTAGCGGGAGTCTGGGAGCAGTTCTTC
CATSPQLLAGVWEQFF
>TRBV18|TRBJ2-7|.|.
TGTGCCAGCTCACCCCTTTTAGGCGGCTACGAGCAGTACTTC
CASSPLLGGYEQYF
>TRBV5-1|TRBJ2-5|.|TRBD2
TGCGCCAGCAGCGGACTAGGAGGATCCGGTCAAGAGACCCAGTACTTC
CASSGLGGSGQETQYF
>TRBV7-2|TRBJ2-7|.|.
TGTGCCAGCAGCTTAGATCCGGCAGGGAACTACGAGCAGTACTTC
CASSLDPAGNYEQYF
>TRBV5-5|TRBJ2-1|once|TRBD2
TGTGCCAGCAGCATATTCCCGGGACTAGAAAATGAGCAGTTCTTC
CASSIFPGLENEQFF
>TRBV18|TRBJ2-5|.|.
TGTGCCAGCTCACCAAGGTCCCAAGAGACCCAGTACTTC
CASSPRSQETQYF
>TRBV9|TRBJ2-5|.|.
TGTGCCAGCAGCGTAGCACAGGCCCTATCCACGACCCAGTACTTC
CASSVAQALSTTQYF
>TRBV6-1|TRBJ2-1|.|TRBD2
TGTGCCAGCAGTGATGCGTCTAGCGGGTACAATGAGCAGTTCTTC
CASSDASSGYNEQFF
>TRBV7-2|TRBJ1-2|many|.
TGTGCCAGCAGCTTCCAAAGCGGGGCACGCAACTATGGCTACACCTTC
CASSFQSGARNYGYTF
>TRBV6-5|TRBJ1-6|.|.
TGTGCCAGCAGCCCCAACCGGGTGTATTCACCCCTCCACTTT
CASSPNRVYSPLHF
>TRBV30|TRBJ1-5|.|.
TGTGCCTGGAGTCTAGGACAGTATAGCAATCAGCCCCAGCATTTT
CAWSLGQYSNQPQHF
>TRBV6-1|TRBJ2-7|.|TRBD1
TGTGCCAGCGTCCGGGACAGGGCTTCCTACGAGCAGTACTTC
CASVRDRASYEQYF
>TRBV6-1|TRBJ2-1|.|TRBD2
TGTGCCAGCAGTGAATTCGAGACTAGCGGGAGGGCCGGGAATGAGCAGTTCTTC
CASSEFETSGRAGNEQFF
>TRBV5-5|TRBJ1-1|.|.
TGTGCCAGCAGCTTGGCCCAGTACACTGAAGCTTTCTTT
CASSLAQYTEAFF
>TRBV4-2|TRBJ2-1|.|TRBD2
TGTGCCAGCAGCCAAGGGGGACTAGCGGGGATAAATGAGCAGTTCTTC
CASSQGGLAGINEQFF
>TRBV11-2|TRBJ2-7|.|.
TGTGCCAGCAGCTTAAGCATGTACGAGCAGTACTTC
CASSLSMYEQYF
>TRBV21-1|TRBJ2-1|once|.
TGTGCCAGCAGCAAATTATTGAGGCCAGATTGTCGGGATGAGCAGTTCTTC
CASSKLLRPDCRDEQFF
>TRBV4-3|TRBJ1-6|.|.
TGCGCCAGCAGCCAAGACCCGGACAGCGGAGGATCACCCCTCCACTTT
CASSQDPDSGGSPLHF
>TRBV27|TRBJ2-7|.|.
TGTGCCAGCAGTTTATCAGGTCGGTTCCACGAGCAGTACTTC
CASSLSGRFHEQYF
>TRBV6-1|TRBJ2-7|few|.
TGTGCCAGCAGTGATCCGGTAAGATACGAGCAGTACTTC
CASSDPVRYEQYF
>TRBV13|TRBJ2-7|once|.
TGTGCCAGCAGCTTAGATTCCAAGGCTGCATACGAGCAGTACTTC
CASSLDSKAAYEQYF
>TRBV5-5|TRBJ1-1|few|.
TGTGCCAGCAGCTTGGCCGGGACCAACACTGAAGCTTTCTTT
CASSLAGTNTEAFF
>TRBV19|TRBJ2-7|.|.
TGTGCCAGTAGTAGTGTCAGGGGTTCCGAGCAGTACTTC
CASSSVRGSEQYF
>TRBV10-3|TRBJ2-7|.|TRBD2
TGTGCCATCAGGGCAGCGGGAGAGGTTGACGAGCAGTACTTC
CAIRAAGEVDEQYF
>TRBV30|TRBJ1-1|.|.
TGTGCCTGGAGTGTACGGGCTGAAGCTTTCTTT
CAWSVRAEAFF
>TRBV5-6|TRBJ2-1|.|.
TGTGCCAGCAGCCATCGAGGGGGGTACAATGAGCAGTTCTTC
CASSHRGGYNEQFF
>TRBV29-1|TRBJ1-5|.|.
TGCAGCGTTAGGGACAATAGCAATCAGCCCCAGCATTTT
CSVRDNSNQPQHF
>TRBV11-3|TRBJ1-2|.|.
TGTGCCAGCAGCTTAGTTCCCCTAACTCTGGGAGGATCTGATGGCTACACCTTC
CASSLVPLTLGGSDGYTF
>TRBV10-3|TRBJ1-5|.|.
TGTGCCATCAGTGATCAAGGGGAAGGTCAGCCCCAGCATTTT
CAISDQGEGQPQHF
>TRBV4-2|TRBJ1-2|.|TRBD1
TGTGCCAGCAGCCAAGGGACAGGCCGCTATGGCTACACCTTC
CASSQGTGRYGYTF
>TRBV5-4|TRBJ2-7|.|.
TGTGCCAGCAGCTTGGCCGACAGTTCGGGCGAGCAGTACTTC
CASSLADSSGEQYF
>TRBV7-9|TRBJ1-5|few|.
TGTGCCAGCAGCCCCGGGGGCAATCAGCCCCAGCATTTT
CASSPGGNQPQHF
>TRBV6-6|TRBJ1-2|few|.
TGTGCCAGCAGTTCCTCGGGGGGGTATGGCTACACCTTC
CASSSSGGYGYTF
>TRBV6-6|TRBJ1-1|.|TRBD1
TGTGCCAGCAGTAAACCGGGACAGGGGGTAGGGACTGAAGCTTTCTTT
CASSKPGQGVGTEAFF
>TRBV7-2|TRBJ2-3|.|.
TGTGCCAGCAGCTTAGAGTGGCAGGGCACAGATACGCAGTATTTT
CASSLEWQGTDTQYF
>TRBV19|TRBJ1-1|.|.
TGTGCCAGTAGTATAGATCAGGGTTATAACACTGAAGCTTTCTTT
CASSIDQGYNTEAFF
>TRBV28|TRBJ2-3|.|.
TGTGCCAGCAGCTCACTCCCGACTTACGAAGGGGAAGTTACTACGCAGTATTTT
CASSSLPTYEGEVTTQYF
>TRBV30|TRBJ2-1|.|TRBD1
TGTGCCTGGAGCACAGGGGCCACAGCAATAAATGAGCAGTTCTTC
CAWSTGATAINEQFF
>TRBV5-1|TRBJ2-3|.|.
TGCGCCAGCAGCTCCCAAGCCCCAGGGTTTTTAGGCCGCACCACAGATACGCAGTATTTT
CASSSQAPGFLGRTTDTQYF
>TRBV15|TRBJ2-7|.|TRBD2
TGTGCCACCAGCAGAGCGGGACTAGACTACCACTACGAGCAGTACTTC
CATSRAGLDYHYEQYF
>TRBV7-2|TRBJ2-7|.|.
TGTGCCAGCAGCCCACACCGGACAGCCTACGAGCAGTACTTC
CASSPHRTAYEQYF
>TRBV2|TRBJ2-3|.|.
TGTGCCAGCAGGGGGGCAGATACGCAGTATTTT
CASRGADTQYF
>TRBV4-1|TRBJ2-7|.|TRBD1
TGCGCCAGCAGCTTTACAGGGGGTCGCCGAGACTCCTACGAGCAGTACTTC
CASSFTGGRRDSYEQYF
>TRBV5-1|TRBJ1-1|.|.
TGCGCCAGCAGCTGGGGACCGGCCGATCTCATGAACACTGAAGCTTTCTTT
CASSWGPADLMNTEAFF
>TRBV11-2|TRBJ2-1|.|.
TGTGCCAGCAGCTTAGATCCCATCCCGGGTGAGCAGTTCTTC
CASSLDPIPGEQFF
>TRBV5-1|TRBJ2-7|.|.
TGCGCCAGCACCCCGGGACTCAACTACGAGCAGTACTTC
CASTPGLNYEQYF
>TRBV14|TRBJ2-5|.|.
TGTGCCAGCAGCCAACACAGACGGAACCAAGAGACCCAGTACTTC
CASSQHRRNQETQYF
>TRBV13|TRBJ2-1|.|.
TGTGCCAGCAGCTTAGGGCTACGGGGGAGCTCCTACAATGAGCAGTTCTTC
CASSLGLRGSSYNEQFF
>TRBV7-2|TRBJ1-3|.|.
TGTGCCAGCAGCTTAGACCGACAGGCGAGGAACACCATATATTTT
CASSLDRQARNTIYF
>TRBV5-1|TRBJ2-7|.|TRBD1
TGCGCCAGCAGCCTGCACCCAGGGGACAGCTACTACGAGCAGTACTTC
CASSLHPGDSYYEQYF
>TRBV5-6|TRBJ2-7|.|.
TGTGCCAGCAGCTCGAGCCCTCCTAGGTACTACGAGCAGTACTTC
CASSSSPPRYYEQYF
>TRBV29-1|TRBJ2-3|.|.
TGCAGCGTTCGCCGCGACGGAGATACGCAGTATTTT
CSVRRDGDTQYF
>TRBV28|TRBJ2-3|.|.
TGTGCCAGCAGTCTTGCCACAGATACGCAGTATTTT
CASSLATDTQYF
>TRBV7-8|TRBJ2-1|.|TRBD1
TGTGCCAGCAGACAAATAGGAAACAGGGGAGAGCAGTTCTTC
CASRQIGNRGEQFF
>TRBV5-1|TRBJ1-3|.|.
TGCGCCAGCAGCTCAGGGTCTGGAAACACCATATATTTT
CASSSGSGNTIYF
>TRBV2|TRBJ2-7|.|.
TGTGCCAGCACAAGCTCCGGCGGGCAGTACTTC
CASTSSGGQYF
>TRBV7-2|TRBJ2-7|.|TRBD2
TGTGCCAGCAGCTTGGTTCCAGCGGGAGGCAGCGAGCAGTACTTC
CASSLVPAGGSEQYF
>TRBV5-6|TRBJ2-4|.|.
TGTGCCAGCAGCTTGGCGACCTTAGCCAAAAACATTCAGTACTTC
CASSLATLAKNIQYF